The entry below describes one T cell receptor beta chain. No antigen is known for it. No base qualities exist here, and no much larger clone lies one base off it. Germline trimming: 5 bases from V, 15 bases from J; junction bases outside gene matches: 7. Spanning cysteine to phenylalanine, the CDR3 consists of 11 amino acids. Of all the DNA, just the CDR3 is kept, 33 bases in frame from base 1. Based on the germline V gene, the CDR1 and CDR2 sequences are MDHEN and SYDVKM. The data originate from a study of cytomegalovirus exposure and HLA in healthy donors (dated by TCRdb to between 2016 and 2019). A note on the overall study: An earlier analysis of roughly 630 of the donors reported 250 to 350 Gb of sequence data and 117 million unique TCR beta sequences from about 200 million T cells. HLA typing included class I and class II loci at four-digit resolution. On average, about 240,000 unique TCR beta nucleotide sequences were sequenced per donor among a few hundred genotyped donors of the cohort, with roughly 18% of those sequences being non-productive. Of the roughly 430 genotyped donors, roughly 80% fell in the genetic ancestry cluster associated with self-reported Caucasian donors. The number of donors typed differed by locus, with roughly 629-640 for A, B, C, DRB1 and DQB1, roughly 520 for DQA1, 600 to 610 for DPA1, and some 470 for DPB1. Roughly five DR-DQ haplotypes were handled as single units for association and clustering because linkage in the cohort was strong. In a later analysis, previously published TCR beta repertoires from hundreds of donors were re-analyzed and high-resolution HLA genotyping was added so that TCR occurrence patterns could be studied. Donor age, sex, ethnicity and CMV serostatus were compiled alongside the repertoire data. Using immunosequencing, the study profiled T cell repertoires from around 680 subjects and related those repertoires to cytomegalovirus serostatus. A later genetic analysis took genome-wide SNP genotypes for about 65% of the roughly 670 donors and used that subset as a discovery cohort. The later analysis used no new phenotypic data to find candidate immune exposures, relying instead on TCR beta sequences and their occurrence across donors. Besides the first cohort of some 670 subjects, a separate validation cohort made up of roughly 120 different subjects was used. All discovery cohort repertoires had been generated on a single sequencing platform. In an earlier analysis of over 550 of the donors, high-throughput TCR beta sequencing was used to judge whether each TCR beta V gene segment behaved as functional or pseudogenic. To predict cytomegalovirus infection status, the study brought together high-throughput TCR immunosequencing, statistical association of individual TCRs with disease status, and machine learning. The study was designed to test whether signatures of past pathogen exposure could be identified by cataloging public T cell receptors. Approximately 300 gigabases of sequencing data and around 80 million unique TCR sequences made up an early release that covered about 640 HLA-typed donors.

The cohort consisted of some 730 healthy bone marrow donors. At the time of sampling, all cohort members were nominally healthy, though unrecorded immune exposures were likely present. The donor tested CMV seronegative, placing the donor among the 350 to 400 seronegative members of the cohort. Every donor gave a peripheral blood sample, and the peripheral blood mononuclear cells from that sample were used for TCR beta sequencing. The Qiagen DNeasy Blood Extraction Kit was used to extract genomic DNA from the blood cell samples. The library was made by the immunoSEQ multiplex PCR assay. The multiplex PCR relied on a mix of 60 forward primers for TCR Vbeta segments and 13 reverse primers for TCR Jbeta segments. The CDR3 region of rearranged TCR beta genes was amplified from genomic DNA by a multiplex PCR assay. The amplified TCR beta libraries were sequenced on the Illumina HiSeq System as 87-base-pair reads. In the authors' own workflow: Across the 600 to 700 repertoires, a later analysis counted 80 million or so unique TCR beta chains, roughly 11 million of which were shared by at least two donors. To remove PCR and sequencing errors, raw reads were error-corrected and collapsed into unique sequences using a nearest-neighbor algorithm that merged closely related sequences. V, D and J gene segments were assigned by aligning CDR3 sequences to IMGT reference sequences. For a sequence to be retained, at least a six-nucleotide match to both a V gene segment and a J gene segment was required. Rearrangements were classified as productive when the CDR3 lacked stop codons and remained in frame with V and J, and all other rearrangements were classified as non-productive. CDR3 was defined by IMGT convention, running from the second conserved V-encoded cysteine to the conserved J-encoded phenylalanine. The earlier analysis of approximately 590 of the donors excluded any sequence lacking an unambiguous match to a single V gene segment. In an earlier analysis of a few hundred of the donors, V segments were called functional above 56.7% productive rearrangements and were called segregating when the between-donor standard deviation exceeded 5%. A statistical classification framework was built for diagnosing cytomegalovirus status from the catalog of TCR beta chain sequences. In a later analysis, TCR nucleotide sequences were compared against IMGT/GENE-DB human TR gene sequences so that V and J genes could be assigned. A later analysis assigned CDR3 sequences and most-parsimonious VDJ recombination scenarios with the TCRdist pipeline. A later analysis defined each TCR beta chain by its CDR3 amino acid sequence plus V-gene family, and excluded reads lacking a unique V-gene family. In a later analysis, a few hundred highly shared, low-generation-probability nucleotide sequences were removed to address suspected cross-contamination and a sequencing artifact. In a later analysis, a clonal expansion index was calculated for each public chain from normalized within-repertoire ranks of inferred template counts. A later analysis computed generation probabilities with a VDJ recombination model fitted to out-of-frame rearrangements, and checked the results against IGoR. In a later analysis, TCR-TCR, TCR-HLA and TCR-CMV co-occurrence was scored with hypergeometric tests, and a repertoire-size bias correction was applied to TCR pairs. To estimate false discovery rates, a later analysis permuted the HLA or CMV assignments 20 times. In a later analysis, co-occurring TCRs were grouped with DBSCAN, and TCRdist sequence similarity was added when clustering was performed within HLA-allele-positive subsets. Repertoires with fewer than 30,000 or more than 120,000 public chains were left out of co-occurrence clustering, as were a handful of repertoires with anomalous nucleotide sharing. TCRdb re-hosts the immuneACCESS table, in-frame sequences only. Its copies lack some clones; in the studies checked, an unresolved V gene accounts for under half of them, and the cause for the rest is not known. From that table come the V and J calls and clone size; the DNA was used to work out D and trimming. This sample is represented by some 110,000 clones; over 60% of them were singletons. Less than 2% of the sample comes from the top ten.

The investigation overall reported the following: The only immune exposure information available for the cohort was CMV serostatus. At a false discovery rate of 0.05, a later analysis linked some 18,000 TCR beta sequences to specific HLA alleles. Broadly in line with IMGT annotations, most TCR beta V segments showed up in productive rearrangements about 87% or about 30% of the time in an earlier analysis of several hundred of the donors. In a later analysis, most CMV-associated TCR beta chains were found to appear HLA-restricted, with HLA associations seemingly driven largely by CMV exposure. In vitro tests confirmed that three of the cytomegalovirus-associated TCR beta chains recognize cytomegalovirus antigens. The study listed approximately 160 TCR beta chains as associated with cytomegalovirus. Most TCR sequences were observed very rarely across donors, whereas some public TCRs were present in many individuals. In a later genetic analysis, a missense DCLRE1C variant was associated with V-gene and J-gene trimming of TCR beta chains, and the association was replicated in an independent cohort. The 87-base-pair reads could not distinguish some IMGT-functional V segments, including TRBV6-2 and TRBV6-3, so those segments were excluded. According to the authors, the approach could potentially be generalized to other disease states and immunological phenotypes. Linkage disequilibrium might explain the correlated functional status among segregating V segments, but an unknown experimental factor could not be excluded. Assigning TCR associations to individual alleles was difficult when HLA alleles, especially DR and DQ, strongly co-occurred. Sequencing depth was assumed to be roughly uniform across donors in the presence/absence analyses, though that assumption may not hold. A later analysis reported that several top co-occurrence clusters appeared linked to parvovirus B19, influenza, CMV and Epstein-Barr virus. Only TCR beta chains were sequenced in this cohort, and the absence of alpha or paired-chain data limited detectable features. A cluster of highly shared sequence variants was judged likely to represent a technical artifact of the sequencing pipeline. According to a later analysis, TCR association rates differed among HLA loci, with DRB1 alleles showing the most associated TCRs and HLA-C alleles showing the fewest. A further reported finding was that TCR beta sequences accurately predicted the HLA-A and HLA-B alleles for most subjects in the first cohort. Because HLA typing was unavailable for some donors at each locus, only the typed subset was used in association tests. Cytomegalovirus status was reported to be diagnosed by the classifier with high specificity and sensitivity in both the original and validation cohorts. A later analysis found that HLA-associated TCR beta chains were more clonally expanded and had lower generation probabilities than equally common non-associated chains. Because counts were too low, seventeen rarely observed V segments, including chromosome 9 orphons, were excluded from the earlier analysis of 500 to 700 of the donors. In a later genetic analysis, fewer N-insertions in productive TCRs were reported among donors in an Asian-associated ancestry cluster than the approximately 710-donor mean.

The sequence was collected from a young man in good health and CMV-seronegative. Source material: PBMCs. The chain was built from TRBV28 and TRBJ2-1; TRBD2 fits 7 bases in the junction. Read as DNA, the sequence is TGTGCCAGCAGTGTGACTAGCACACGGTTCTTC. This gives the protein CASSVTSTRFF.